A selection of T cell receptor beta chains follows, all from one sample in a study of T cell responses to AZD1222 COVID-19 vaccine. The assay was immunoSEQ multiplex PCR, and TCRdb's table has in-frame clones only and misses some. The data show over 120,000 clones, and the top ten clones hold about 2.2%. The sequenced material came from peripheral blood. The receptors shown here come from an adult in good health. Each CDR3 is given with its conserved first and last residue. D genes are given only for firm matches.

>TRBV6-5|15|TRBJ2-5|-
CASSTRRVSQETQYF
TGTGCCAGCTCCACACGAAGGGTATCTCAAGAGACCCAGTACTTC
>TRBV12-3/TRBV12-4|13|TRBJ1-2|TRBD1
CASSPDRDYGYTF
TGTGCCAGCAGCCCGGACAGGGACTATGGCTACACCTTC
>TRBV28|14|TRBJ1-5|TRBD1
CASSHNRGNQPQHF
TGTGCCAGCAGCCATAACAGGGGGAATCAGCCCCAGCATTTT
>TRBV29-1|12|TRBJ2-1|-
CSVENQGTPQFF
TGCAGCGTTGAAAATCAGGGAACCCCGCAGTTCTTC
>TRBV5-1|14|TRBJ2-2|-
CASSLGTSTGELFF
TGCGCCAGCAGCTTGGGGACAAGCACCGGGGAGCTGTTTTTT
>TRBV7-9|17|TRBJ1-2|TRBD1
CASSQDRGTRSNYGYTF
TGTGCCAGCAGCCAAGACAGGGGGACGCGCTCGAACTATGGCTACACCTTC
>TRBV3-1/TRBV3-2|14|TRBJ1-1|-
CASSLPGKHTEAFF
TGTGCCAGCAGCCTCCCGGGTAAGCACACTGAAGCTTTCTTT
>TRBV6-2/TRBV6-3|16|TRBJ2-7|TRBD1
CASSYSPGTGVREQYF
TGTGCCAGCAGTTACTCACCCGGGACAGGGGTGCGAGAGCAGTACTTC
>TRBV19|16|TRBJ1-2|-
CASSKDRIWVGGGYTF
TGTGCCAGTAGCAAGGACCGCATCTGGGTCGGCGGGGGCTACACCTTC
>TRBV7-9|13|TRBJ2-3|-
CASSLARTDTQYF
TGTGCCAGCAGCTTAGCCCGCACAGATACGCAGTATTTT
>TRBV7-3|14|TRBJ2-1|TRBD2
CASSPPGGGNEQFF
TGTGCCAGCAGCCCTCCGGGGGGGGGCAATGAGCAGTTCTTC
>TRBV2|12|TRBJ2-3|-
CASSGGADTQYF
TGTGCCAGCAGTGGAGGGGCTGATACGCAGTATTTT
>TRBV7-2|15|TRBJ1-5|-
CASSLVVGSNQPQHF
TGTGCCAGCAGCTTAGTAGTGGGGTCCAATCAGCCCCAGCATTTT
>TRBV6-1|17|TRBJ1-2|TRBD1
CASSEVWGGQGDGGYTF
TGTGCCAGCAGTGAAGTCTGGGGGGGACAGGGCGATGGGGGCTACACCTTC
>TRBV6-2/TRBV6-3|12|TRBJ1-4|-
CASSSYNEKLFF
TGTGCCAGCAGTTCCTATAATGAAAAACTGTTTTTT
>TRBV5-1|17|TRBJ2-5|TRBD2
CASEKGLGTSGRETQYF
TGCGCCAGTGAGAAGGGGCTAGGGACTAGTGGTCGAGAGACCCAGTACTTC
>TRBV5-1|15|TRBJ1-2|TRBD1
CASNPGQGTGYGYTF
TGCGCCAGCAATCCGGGACAGGGGACGGGCTATGGCTACACCTTC
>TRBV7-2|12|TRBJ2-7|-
CASSRTGSEQYF
TGTGCCAGCAGCAGGACCGGGAGCGAGCAGTACTTC
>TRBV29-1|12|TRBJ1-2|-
CSVEQARDGYTF
TGCAGCGTTGAGCAGGCTAGAGACGGCTACACCTTC
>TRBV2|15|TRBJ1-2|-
CASSDLTITLYGYTF
TGTGCCAGCAGTGATTTAACCATAACCCTCTATGGCTACACCTTC
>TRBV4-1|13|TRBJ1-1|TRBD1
CASQRDSGTEAFF
TGCGCCAGCCAAAGGGACAGTGGGACTGAAGCTTTCTTT
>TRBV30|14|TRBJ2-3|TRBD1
CAWDWGQGTDTQYF
TGTGCCTGGGATTGGGGACAGGGGACAGATACGCAGTATTTT
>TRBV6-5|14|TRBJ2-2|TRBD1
CASKGDRGFRELFF
TGTGCCAGCAAAGGGGACAGGGGGTTTAGGGAGCTGTTTTTT
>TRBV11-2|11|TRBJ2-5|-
CASSLVGAQYF
TGTGCCAGCAGCTTAGTGGGGGCCCAGTACTTC
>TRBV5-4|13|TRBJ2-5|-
CASSGRNQETQYF
TGTGCCAGCAGCGGCCGAAACCAAGAGACCCAGTACTTC
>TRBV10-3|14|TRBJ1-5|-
CAISESGGVQPQHF
TGTGCCATCAGTGAGTCGGGGGGGGTTCAGCCCCAGCATTTT
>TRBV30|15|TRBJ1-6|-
CAWSVSGGRNSPLHF
TGTGCCTGGAGTGTATCGGGGGGAAGAAATTCACCCCTCCACTTT
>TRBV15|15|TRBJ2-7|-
CATSRSGLLSYEQYF
TGTGCCACCAGCAGATCTGGACTCCTTTCCTACGAGCAGTACTTC